This TCR beta chain is drawn from a study of T cell repertoires in cytomegalovirus infection. For the study at large: CMV epitopes used comprised recently identified HLA-C-restricted ones and well-studied HLA-B-restricted ones. Both CMV infection and a matching HLA type were indicated by public TCR beta signatures.

From the reads, TCRdb called clonotypes with MiXCR, one entry per CDR3 protein. The profile shows 750,000 to 950,000 distinct CDR3 sequences, almost 30% of them singletons. In regard to this clonotype: Its antigen is as yet unknown.

Germline values: CDR1 MNHEY, CDR2 SVGEGT. V was trimmed by 5 bases and J by 8 bases, leaving 15 bases between them. The CDR3 is made up of 13 amino acids. Overall study findings and caveats: The ex vivo response was dominated by HLA-C-restricted CMV-specific TCR beta clonotypes. Cumulated frequencies of public TCR beta families served to identify carriers of CMV plus the relevant HLA.

This TCR was sampled from a human donor in good health (CMV status not recorded). Some clones in this sample may be carry-over from other donors' samples. Sequencing was performed on cultured CD8+ T cells from PBMCs, taken from culture after CMV antigen stimulation. The chain joins TRBV6-2 or TRBV6-3 to TRBJ1-1; D gene uncertain. CDR3 residues: CASSMGEGYEAFF. DNA of the CDR3: TGTGCCAGCAGTATGGGAGAGGGATACGAAGCTTTCTTT.